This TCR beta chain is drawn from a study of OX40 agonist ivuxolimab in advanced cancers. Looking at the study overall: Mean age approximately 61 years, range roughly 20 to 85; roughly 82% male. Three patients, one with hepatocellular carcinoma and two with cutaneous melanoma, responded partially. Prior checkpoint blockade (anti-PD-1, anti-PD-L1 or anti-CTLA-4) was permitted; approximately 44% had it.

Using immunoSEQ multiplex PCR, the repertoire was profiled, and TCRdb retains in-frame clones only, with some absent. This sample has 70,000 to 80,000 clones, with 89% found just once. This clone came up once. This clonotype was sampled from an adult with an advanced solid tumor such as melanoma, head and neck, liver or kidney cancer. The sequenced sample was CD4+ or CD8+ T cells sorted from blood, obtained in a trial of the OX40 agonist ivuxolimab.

The CDR3 DNA reads as TGTGCCAGCGGGGGGGATGGACAAAGGAATGGCTACACCTTC. It specifies CASGGDGQRNGYTF. This chain connects TRBV19 to TRBJ1-2; TRBD1 might be the D (5 bases). The CDR3 is 14 amino acids. Germline CDR1 LNHDA, CDR2 SQIVND (reference sequence). The V and J ends lost 9 bases and 6 bases respectively, with 20 bases between them. Variable domain in full (rest from reference TRBV19 and TRBJ1-2): DGGITQSPKYLFRKEGQNVTLSCEQNLNHDAMYWYRQDPGQGLRLIYYSQIVNDFQKGDIAEGYSVSREKKESFPLTVTSAQKNPTAFYLCASGGDGQRNGYTFGSGTRLTVV.